These T cell receptor beta chains were read from a single sample in a study of shared clonotypes between healthy human individuals. The method was immunoSEQ multiplex PCR; TCRdb's version includes in-frame clones alone and lacks a portion of them. The repertoire holds 550,000 to 750,000 clones, with nearly 97% as singletons. The material sequenced was naive CD8+ T cells sorted from blood. Receptors originate from a woman aged 25 to 39 in good health. Each CDR3 is given with its conserved first and last residue. A D gene is named only where the DNA matches it firmly. Not all rows give a size; the values are once, few, many and, for expanded clones, a class.

j_call clone_size v_call d_call cdr3_aa cdr3_nt
TRBJ2-7 once TRBV5-6 NA CASSLWLVANYEQYF TGTGCCAGCAGCTTGTGGTTGGTAGCGAACTACGAGCAGTACTTC
TRBJ1-5 NA TRBV11-2 NA CASSFGDQPQHF TGTGCCAGCAGCTTCGGAGATCAGCCCCAGCATTTT
TRBJ2-3 NA TRBV6-5 NA CASSRRPGDTQYF TGTGCCAGCAGTCGAAGACCCGGGGATACGCAGTATTTT
TRBJ1-1 few TRBV4-1 NA CASSQTITEAFF TGCGCCAGCAGCCAGACAATCACTGAAGCTTTCTTT
TRBJ2-7 NA TRBV5-4 NA CASSLKGAGHEQYF TGTGCCAGCAGCTTGAAAGGGGCTGGTCACGAGCAGTACTTC
TRBJ2-5 NA TRBV5-6 NA CASSLGNQETQYF TGTGCCAGCAGCTTGGGGAACCAAGAGACCCAGTACTTC
TRBJ1-2 NA TRBV4-1 NA CASSQVRGGGYTF TGCGCCAGCAGCCAAGTCAGGGGTGGTGGCTACACCTTC
TRBJ1-5 NA TRBV19 NA CASSIFGDLNQPQHF TGTGCCAGTAGTATTTTTGGAGACCTCAATCAGCCCCAGCATTTT
TRBJ1-4 NA TRBV5-4 NA CASSLGSGVEKLFF TGTGCCAGCAGCTTGGGGTCTGGAGTTGAAAAACTGTTTTTT
TRBJ2-6 once TRBV19 NA CASTILGYSGANVLTF TGTGCCAGTACTATTCTTGGATACTCTGGGGCCAACGTCCTGACTTTC
TRBJ2-1 NA TRBV10-2 TRBD2 CASSGSRGGSYNEQFF TGCGCCAGCAGTGGGTCCCGGGGAGGGTCCTACAATGAGCAGTTCTTC
TRBJ2-7 NA TRBV7-9 NA CASSLVGSGPTYEQYF TGTGCCAGCAGCTTGGTGGGGAGCGGGCCCACCTACGAGCAGTACTTC
TRBJ1-5 NA TRBV19 NA CASSIYSNNQPQHF TGTGCCAGTAGTATATACAGCAATAATCAGCCCCAGCATTTT
TRBJ2-7 NA TRBV27 TRBD1 CASGQGRSYEQYF TGTGCCAGTGGACAGGGTCGCTCCTACGAGCAGTACTTC
TRBJ1-3 NA TRBV5-1 TRBD1 CASSGTGHPKDTIYF TGCGCCAGCTCCGGGACAGGCCATCCAAAGGACACCATATATTTT
TRBJ2-2 once TRBV5-1 TRBD2 CASSFLGTSVSGELFF TGCGCCAGCAGCTTTCTCGGGACTAGCGTGTCCGGGGAGCTGTTTTTT
TRBJ1-1 NA TRBV27 NA CASSRGGGYTEAFF TGTGCCAGCAGCCGCGGGGGGGGGTACACTGAAGCTTTCTTT
TRBJ1-4 NA TRBV4-1 NA CASSQVQTGINEKLFF TGCGCCAGCAGCCAAGTCCAGACGGGGATTAATGAAAAACTGTTTTTT
TRBJ2-1 NA TRBV5-1 NA CASSLASDSDPNEQFF TGCGCCAGCAGCTTGGCCTCGGACTCAGACCCCAATGAGCAGTTCTTC
TRBJ2-7 NA TRBV4-2 NA CASSQTRTGSYEQYF TGTGCCAGCAGTCAAACCCGGACGGGATCCTACGAGCAGTACTTC
TRBJ1-1 NA TRBV27 TRBD1 CATSAGTANTEAFF TGTGCCACCTCGGCCGGGACAGCAAACACTGAAGCTTTCTTT
TRBJ2-5 NA TRBV23-1 NA CASSHPNRAPGLSGETQYF TGCGCCAGCAGTCATCCGAACCGGGCTCCAGGGCTAAGTGGTGAGACCCAGTACTTC
TRBJ2-1 NA TRBV21-1 NA CASIPPDFNPTRDEQFF TGTGCCAGCATCCCGCCGGACTTCAATCCGACGAGGGATGAGCAGTTCTTC
TRBJ2-1 NA TRBV29-1 NA CSVGAGLGNEQFF TGCAGCGTTGGGGCAGGGCTAGGCAATGAGCAGTTCTTC
TRBJ2-7 NA TRBV9 NA CASSVEGQLYEQYF TGTGCCAGCAGCGTAGAGGGGCAACTCTACGAGCAGTACTTC
TRBJ1-3 NA TRBV7-9 NA CASSPEGVTIYF TGTGCCAGCAGCCCGGAGGGGGTTACCATATATTTT
TRBJ2-7 NA TRBV4-2 NA CASSAGHHDYEQYF TGTGCCAGCAGCGCGGGACACCACGACTACGAGCAGTACTTC
TRBJ1-4 NA TRBV7-9 NA CASSLETDNEKLFF TGTGCCAGCAGCTTAGAGACAGATAATGAAAAACTGTTTTTT